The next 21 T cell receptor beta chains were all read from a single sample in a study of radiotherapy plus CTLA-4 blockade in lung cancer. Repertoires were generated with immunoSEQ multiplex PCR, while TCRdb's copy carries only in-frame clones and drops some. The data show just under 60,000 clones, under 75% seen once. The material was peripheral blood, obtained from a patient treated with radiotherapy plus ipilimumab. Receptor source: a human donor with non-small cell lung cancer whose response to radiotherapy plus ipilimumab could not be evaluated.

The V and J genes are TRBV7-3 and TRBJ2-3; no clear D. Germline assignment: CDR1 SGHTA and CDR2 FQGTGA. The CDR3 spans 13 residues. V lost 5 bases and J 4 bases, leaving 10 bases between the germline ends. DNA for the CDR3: TGTGCCAGCAGCCCCCCTATGGCAGATACGCAGTATTTT. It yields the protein CASSPPMADTQYF.

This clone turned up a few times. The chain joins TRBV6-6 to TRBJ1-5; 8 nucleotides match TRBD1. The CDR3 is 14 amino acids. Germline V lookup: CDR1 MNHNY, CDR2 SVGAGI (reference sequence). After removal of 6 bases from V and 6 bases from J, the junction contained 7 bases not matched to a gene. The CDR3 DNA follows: TGTGCCAGCAGACCGACAGGGGAGGGTCAGCCCCAGCATTTT. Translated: CASRPTGEGQPQHF.

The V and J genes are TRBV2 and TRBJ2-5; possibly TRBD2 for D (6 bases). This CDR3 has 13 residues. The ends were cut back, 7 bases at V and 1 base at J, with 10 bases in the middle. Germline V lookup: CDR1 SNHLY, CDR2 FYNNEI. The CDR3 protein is CASIRDFQETQYF. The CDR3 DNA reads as TGTGCCAGCATCCGGGACTTCCAAGAGACCCAGTACTTC. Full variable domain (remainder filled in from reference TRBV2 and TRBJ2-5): EPEVTQTPSHQVTQMGQEVILRCVPISNHLYFYWYRQILGQKVEFLVSFYNNEISEKSEIFDDQFSVERPDGSNFTLKIRSTKLEDSAMYFCASIRDFQETQYFGPGTRLLVL.

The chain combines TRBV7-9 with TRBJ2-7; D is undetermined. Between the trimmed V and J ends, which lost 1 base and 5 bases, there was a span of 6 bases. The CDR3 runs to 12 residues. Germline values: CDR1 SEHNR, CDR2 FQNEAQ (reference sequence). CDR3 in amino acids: CASSLVADEQYF. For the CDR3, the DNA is TGTGCCAGCAGCTTAGTGGCCGACGAGCAGTACTTC.

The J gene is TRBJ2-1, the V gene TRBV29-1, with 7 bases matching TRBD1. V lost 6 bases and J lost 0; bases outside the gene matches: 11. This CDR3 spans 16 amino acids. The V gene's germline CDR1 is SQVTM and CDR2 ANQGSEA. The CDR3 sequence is CSVLNYRGYSYNEQFF. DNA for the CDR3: TGCAGCGTACTCAATTACAGGGGTTACTCCTACAATGAGCAGTTCTTC.

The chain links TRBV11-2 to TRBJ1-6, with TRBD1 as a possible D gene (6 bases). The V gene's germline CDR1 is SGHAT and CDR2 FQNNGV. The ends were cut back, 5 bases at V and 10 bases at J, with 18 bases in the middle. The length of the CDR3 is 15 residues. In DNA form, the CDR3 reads TGTGCCAGCAGCGTTACGGGGGGCGTCTTATCACCCCTCCACTTT. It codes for CASSVTGGVLSPLHF.

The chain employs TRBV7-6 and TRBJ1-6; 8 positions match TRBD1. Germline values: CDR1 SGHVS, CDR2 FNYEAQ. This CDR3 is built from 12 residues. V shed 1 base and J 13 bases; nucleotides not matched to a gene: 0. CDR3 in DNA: TGTGCCAGCAGCTTAGGACAGGGGCCCCTCCACTTT. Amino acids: CASSLGQGPLHF. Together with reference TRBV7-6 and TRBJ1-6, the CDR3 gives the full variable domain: GAGVSQSPRYKVTKRGQDVALRCDPISGHVSLYWYRQALGQGPEFLTYFNYEAQQDKSGLPNDRFSAERPEGSISTLTIQRTEQRDSAMYRCASSLGQGPLHFGNGTRLTVT.

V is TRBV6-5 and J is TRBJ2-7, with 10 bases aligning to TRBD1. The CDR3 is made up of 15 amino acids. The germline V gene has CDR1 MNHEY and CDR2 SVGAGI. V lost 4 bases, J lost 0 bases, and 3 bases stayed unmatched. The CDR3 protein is CASSSGQGLSYEQYF. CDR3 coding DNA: TGTGCCAGCAGTTCGGGACAGGGGCTCTCCTACGAGCAGTACTTC.

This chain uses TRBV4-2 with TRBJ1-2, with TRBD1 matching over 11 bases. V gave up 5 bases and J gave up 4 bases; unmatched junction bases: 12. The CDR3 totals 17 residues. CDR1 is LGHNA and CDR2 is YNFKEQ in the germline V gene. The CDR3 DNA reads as TGTGCCAGCAGCGACCCGGGACAGGGGGAGTTAATCTATGGCTACACCTTC. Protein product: CASSDPGQGELIYGYTF.

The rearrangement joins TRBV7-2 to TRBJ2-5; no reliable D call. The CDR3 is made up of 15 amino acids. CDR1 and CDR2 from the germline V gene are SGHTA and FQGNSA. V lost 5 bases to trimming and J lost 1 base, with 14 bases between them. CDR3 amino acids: CASSPSRRGQETQYF. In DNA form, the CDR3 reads TGTGCCAGCAGCCCCAGCCGGCGCGGCCAAGAGACCCAGTACTTC.

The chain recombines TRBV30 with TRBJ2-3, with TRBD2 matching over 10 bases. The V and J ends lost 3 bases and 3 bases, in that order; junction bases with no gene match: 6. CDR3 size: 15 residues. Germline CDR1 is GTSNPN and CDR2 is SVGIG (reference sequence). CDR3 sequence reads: CAWRAGTSETDTQYF. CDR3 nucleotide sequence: TGTGCCTGGAGAGCCGGGACTAGCGAAACAGATACGCAGTATTTT.

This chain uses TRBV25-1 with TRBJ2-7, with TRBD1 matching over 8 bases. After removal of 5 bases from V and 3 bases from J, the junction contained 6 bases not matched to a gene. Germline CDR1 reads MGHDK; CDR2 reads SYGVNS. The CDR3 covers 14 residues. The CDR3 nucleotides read TGTGCCAGCAGTCCCTCGGACAGGGTCTACGAGCAGTACTTC. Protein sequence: CASSPSDRVYEQYF.

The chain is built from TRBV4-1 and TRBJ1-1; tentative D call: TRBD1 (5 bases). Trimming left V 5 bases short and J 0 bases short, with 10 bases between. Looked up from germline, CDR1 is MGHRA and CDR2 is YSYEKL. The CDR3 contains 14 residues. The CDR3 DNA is TGCGCCAGCAGCGGTCGGACATTGAACACTGAAGCTTTCTTT. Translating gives CASSGRTLNTEAFF.

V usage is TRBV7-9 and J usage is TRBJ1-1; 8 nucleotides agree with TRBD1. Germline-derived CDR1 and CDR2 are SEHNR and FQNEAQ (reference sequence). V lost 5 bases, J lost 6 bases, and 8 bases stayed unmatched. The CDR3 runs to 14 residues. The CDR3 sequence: CASSPKTGDPEAFF. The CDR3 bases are TGTGCCAGCAGCCCTAAGACAGGGGATCCTGAAGCTTTCTTT.

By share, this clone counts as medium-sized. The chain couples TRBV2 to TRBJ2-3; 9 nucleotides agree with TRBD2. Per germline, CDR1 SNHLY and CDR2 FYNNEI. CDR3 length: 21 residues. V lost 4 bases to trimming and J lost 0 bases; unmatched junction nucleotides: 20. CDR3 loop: CASSVGSGLARGIPSTDTQYF. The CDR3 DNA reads TGTGCCAGCAGTGTGGGGTCTGGACTAGCGAGGGGAATTCCTAGCACAGATACGCAGTATTTT.

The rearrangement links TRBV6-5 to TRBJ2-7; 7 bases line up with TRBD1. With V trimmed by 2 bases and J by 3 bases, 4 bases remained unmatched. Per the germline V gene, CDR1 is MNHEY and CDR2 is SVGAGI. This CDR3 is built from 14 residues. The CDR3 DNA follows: TGTGCCAGCAGTTACCAACAGGGGTACTACGAGCAGTACTTC. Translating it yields CASSYQQGYYEQYF.

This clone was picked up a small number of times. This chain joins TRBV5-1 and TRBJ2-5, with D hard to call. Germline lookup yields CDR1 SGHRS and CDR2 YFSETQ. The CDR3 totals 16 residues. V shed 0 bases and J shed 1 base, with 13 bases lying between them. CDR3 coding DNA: TGCGCCAGCAGCTTGGCTCCGAGGCAGCTCCAAGAGACCCAGTACTTC. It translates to CASSLAPRQLQETQYF.

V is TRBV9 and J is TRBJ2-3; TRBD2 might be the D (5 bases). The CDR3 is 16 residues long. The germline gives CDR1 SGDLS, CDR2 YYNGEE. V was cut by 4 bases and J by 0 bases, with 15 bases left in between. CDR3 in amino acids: CASSPRSRASTDTQYF. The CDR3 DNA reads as TGTGCCAGCAGCCCTAGGTCGCGGGCTAGCACAGATACGCAGTATTTT.

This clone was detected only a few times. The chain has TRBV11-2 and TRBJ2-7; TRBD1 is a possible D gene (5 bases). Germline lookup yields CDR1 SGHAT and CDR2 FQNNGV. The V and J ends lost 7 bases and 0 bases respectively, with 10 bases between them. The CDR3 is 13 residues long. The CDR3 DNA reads TGTGCCAGCACCTCGACAGTCTCCTACGAGCAGTACTTC. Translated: CASTSTVSYEQYF.

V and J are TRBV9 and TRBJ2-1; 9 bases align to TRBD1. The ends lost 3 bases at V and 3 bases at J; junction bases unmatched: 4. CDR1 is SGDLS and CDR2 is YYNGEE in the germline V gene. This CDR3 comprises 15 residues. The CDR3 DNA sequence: TGTGCCAGCAGCGCACAGGGGGCGGGCTACAATGAGCAGTTCTTC. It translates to CASSAQGAGYNEQFF.

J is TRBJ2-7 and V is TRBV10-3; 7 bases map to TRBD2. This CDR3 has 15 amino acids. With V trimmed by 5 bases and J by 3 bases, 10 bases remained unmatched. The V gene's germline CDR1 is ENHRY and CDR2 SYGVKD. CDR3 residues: CAISTLGTSDYEQYF. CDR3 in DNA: TGTGCCATCAGTACCTTAGGAACTAGCGACTACGAGCAGTACTTC.